These 25 T cell receptor beta chains were sequenced from one sample in a study of B cell selection in AIRE deficiency. Regulatory T cells were sorted as CD4+CD25hiCD127low/negative. TCRdb's copy holds only in-frame clones and misses some; the assay was immunoSEQ multiplex PCR. The data show 20,000 to 25,000 clones, with approximately 91% seen just once and roughly 1.4% held by the top ten. Sequencing input: CD4+CD25+ Tregs sorted from PBMCs. Receptors originate from a human donor in good health.

The chain recombines TRBV28 with TRBJ1-2; D might be TRBD1 (6 bases). V dropped 3 bases and J dropped 5 bases, with 22 bases sitting between them. CDR3 length: 17 amino acids. The germline V gene has CDR1 MDHEN and CDR2 SYDVKM. The CDR3 DNA reads as TGTGCCAGCAGTTTTATGGGGGCGATTAGCTTGGGATATGGCTACACCTTC. It encodes CASSFMGAISLGYGYTF.

The chain couples TRBV6-5 to TRBJ1-2; tentative D call: TRBD1 (5 bases). The CDR3 length is 15 residues. Trimming stripped 2 bases from V and 5 bases from J, with 15 bases between. CDR1 and CDR2 from the germline V gene are MNHEY and SVGAGI. The CDR3 spells CASSYAGPWGYGYTF. The CDR3 bases are TGTGCCAGCAGTTACGCGGGACCCTGGGGTTATGGCTACACCTTC.

V is TRBV5-1 and J is TRBJ2-1; 8 bases agree with TRBD2. CDR3 length: 15 amino acids. Germline V gene lookup returns CDR1 SGHRS and CDR2 YFSETQ. Trimming removed 1 base from V and 9 bases from J; junction bases left unmatched: 9. CDR3 region: CASSLTAGVVSEQFF. The CDR3 DNA follows: TGCGCCAGCAGCTTGACAGCGGGAGTGGTCAGTGAGCAGTTCTTC.

This clone occurred once. This chain joins TRBV7-8 and TRBJ2-7; TRBD2 is a possible D gene (7 bases). Trimming removed 0 bases from V and 4 bases from J, with 16 bases in between. The CDR3 sequence is 16 residues long. From germline, CDR1 is SGHVS and CDR2 FQNEAQ. This CDR3 is CASSLAGVGGRYEQYF. The CDR3 DNA reads TGTGCCAGCAGCTTAGCGGGAGTCGGGGGGCGATACGAGCAGTACTTC.

The CDR3 DNA follows: TGTGCCAGCAGCTTGGGGTACAATGAGCAGTTCTTC. It encodes CASSLGYNEQFF. The rearrangement joins TRBV7-9 to TRBJ2-1; D unclear. Between the trimmed V and J ends, which lost 3 bases and 4 bases, there was a span of 4 bases. The CDR3 runs to 12 residues. Per germline, CDR1 SEHNR and CDR2 FQNEAQ (reference sequence).

This clone was seen a single time. The rearrangement uses TRBV5-4 and TRBJ2-1, with D possibly matching TRBD1 (5 bases). The V gene lost 3 bases and the J gene lost 0 bases, with 10 bases spanning the gap. The CDR3 is made up of 15 amino acids. CDR1 is SGHNT and CDR2 is YYREEE in the germline V gene (reference sequence). The CDR3 sequence: CASSSGFSSYNEQFF. The CDR3 DNA reads TGTGCCAGCAGCTCAGGGTTTAGCTCCTACAATGAGCAGTTCTTC.

The V and J genes are TRBV5-1 and TRBJ1-1; the D gene is possibly TRBD1 (6 bases). Germline V gives CDR1 SGHRS, CDR2 YFSETQ. CDR3 length: 13 amino acids. V gave up 6 bases and J gave up 1 base, with 10 bases separating them. CDR3 nucleotides: TGCGCCAGCACCCCGACAGGGAACACTGAAGCTTTCTTT. The encoded protein is CASTPTGNTEAFF.

This clone turned up a few times. The chain is built from TRBV6-1 and TRBJ1-1; a possible D gene is TRBD1 (5 bases). Between the trimmed V and J ends, which lost 2 bases and 0 bases, there was a span of 10 bases. CDR1 and CDR2 (germline): MNHNS, SASEGT. The CDR3 spans 15 residues. CDR3 nucleotide sequence: TGTGCCAGCAGTGAAAGGGAGGGGTTGAACACTGAAGCTTTCTTT. It codes for CASSEREGLNTEAFF.

The chain recombines TRBV7-2 with TRBJ2-7, with 11 bases lining up with TRBD2. V shed 2 bases and J 4 bases; nucleotides not matched to a gene: 13. Germline lookup yields CDR1 SGHTA and CDR2 FQGNSA. The CDR3 sequence is 18 residues long. The CDR3 spells CASSLYASGRPGGYEQYF. The CDR3 DNA is TGTGCCAGCAGCTTATATGCTAGCGGGAGGCCAGGCGGGTACGAGCAGTACTTC.

V usage is TRBV5-6 and J usage is TRBJ2-5; tentative D call: TRBD2 (5 bases). Germline CDR1 SGHDT, CDR2 YYEEEE. V lost 2 bases, J lost 0 bases, and 11 bases lay in between. This CDR3 contains 15 residues. The DNA for the CDR3 is TGTGCCAGCAGCTTAAAGGCAGCGGACCAAGAGACCCAGTACTTC. It specifies CASSLKAADQETQYF.

This rearrangement joins TRBV2 to TRBJ2-3, with D unresolved. Trimming took 5 bases from V and 6 from J, leaving 6 bases between them. The germline gives CDR1 SNHLY, CDR2 FYNNEI. The CDR3 has 11 amino acids. The CDR3 DNA follows: TGTGCCAGCAGTCGCCCCGATACGCAGTATTTT. Translation gives CASSRPDTQYF.

The gene calls are TRBV7-2 and TRBJ2-7; 7 bases agree with TRBD2. V shed 5 bases, J shed 3 bases, and the junction held 10 bases outside the gene matches. The CDR3 covers 15 residues. Germline loops: CDR1 SGHTA, CDR2 FQGNSA. The CDR3 bases are TGTGCCAGCAGCCCGGGCGGGGCGGGGGTCTACGAGCAGTACTTC. It yields the protein CASSPGGAGVYEQYF. Supplemented by reference TRBV7-2 and TRBJ2-7, the full variable domain reads GAGVSQSPSNKVTEKGKDVELRCDPISGHTALYWYRQSLGQGLEFLIYFQGNSAPDKSGLPSDRFSAERTGGSVSTLTIQRTQQEDSAVYLCASSPGGAGVYEQYFGPGTRLTVT.

The V and J genes are TRBV30 and TRBJ1-6; possibly TRBD1 for D (6 bases). Per germline, CDR1 GTSNPN and CDR2 SVGIG (reference sequence). This CDR3 region has 16 residues. V was cut by 4 bases and J by 8 bases, with 21 bases left in between. CDR3 residues: CAWTSPPGGVYSPLHF. CDR3 DNA: TGTGCCTGGACCTCCCCCCCGGGGGGCGTTTATTCACCCCTCCACTTT.

The rearrangement joins TRBV6-1 to TRBJ1-2; perhaps TRBD1 as D (5 bases). CDR1 and CDR2 from the germline V gene are MNHNS and SASEGT. With 2 bases removed from V and 7 bases from J, the gap between germline ends came to 14 bases. The length of the CDR3 is 14 residues. The CDR3 spells CASSEPPGEGGYTF. The CDR3 nucleotides are TGTGCCAGCAGTGAACCTCCGGGGGAGGGTGGCTACACCTTC.

This clone has only a few counts. This rearrangement joins TRBV5-4 to TRBJ1-1; D is unresolved. Trimming cost V 2 bases and J 3 bases, with 20 bases left between them. Germline lookup yields CDR1 SGHNT and CDR2 YYREEE (reference sequence). The CDR3 runs to 17 residues. Here the CDR3 DNA reads TGTGCCAGCAGCTTCGGTCTCGGGTTGGCGGGAGACACTGAAGCTTTCTTT. Protein sequence: CASSFGLGLAGDTEAFF.

The chain employs TRBV7-9 and TRBJ2-5; D ambiguous. V dropped 2 bases and J dropped 5 bases, with 12 bases sitting between them. This CDR3 has 14 residues. The germline CDR1 and CDR2 sequences are SEHNR and FQNEAQ (reference sequence). The CDR3 reads CASSLRVGGETQYF. The CDR3 nucleotides read TGTGCCAGCAGCTTAAGGGTGGGCGGCGAGACCCAGTACTTC.

V usage is TRBV6-6 and J usage is TRBJ2-7; D remains unclear. The V end lost 0 bases, the J end lost 4 bases, and 7 bases lay between the germline ends. Germline CDR1 MNHNY, CDR2 SVGAGI (reference sequence). The CDR3 is 13 amino acids. CDR3 in DNA: TGTGCCAGCAGTTACTCTGGGGTATACGAGCAGTACTTC. Amino acids: CASSYSGVYEQYF.

The V call is TRBV5-1, the J call TRBJ2-2, with 7 bases identical to TRBD1. V gave up 4 bases and J gave up 1 base; unmatched junction bases: 1. CDR1 and CDR2 from the germline V gene are SGHRS and YFSETQ. This CDR3 has 14 residues. The CDR3 spells CASSRTGNTGELFF. CDR3 nucleotide sequence: TGCGCCAGCAGCCGGACAGGGAACACCGGGGAGCTGTTTTTT.

This chain links TRBV5-4 with TRBJ1-2, with TRBD1 identical over 10 bases. Germline CDR1 and CDR2: SGHNT and YYREEE (reference sequence). V lost 4 bases and J lost 7; bases outside the gene matches: 4. This CDR3 comprises 13 residues. In DNA form, the CDR3 reads TGTGCCAGCAGCCCCGGGGACAGGGGTGGCTACACCTTC. This gives the protein CASSPGDRGGYTF.

This rearrangement joins TRBV19 to TRBJ1-1; the D is unclear. Trimming stripped 10 bases from V and 1 base from J, with 13 bases between. This CDR3 comprises 13 residues. Germline V lookup: CDR1 LNHDA, CDR2 SQIVND (reference sequence). CDR3 bases: TGTGCCACAAGAGGCACACAGAACACTGAAGCTTTCTTT. It encodes CATRGTQNTEAFF.

The V call is TRBV4-2, the J call TRBJ1-4; tentative D call: TRBD1 (5 bases). This CDR3 region has 16 residues. Trimming pared 5 bases from V and 12 bases from J, leaving 25 bases between. CDR1 and CDR2 from the germline V gene are LGHNA and YNFKEQ. As DNA, the CDR3 is TGTGCCAGCAGCTCAATACTGGGGGACTCCACGAAGGAACTGTTTTTT. Translated, it gives CASSSILGDSTKELFF.

The sample holds one count of this clone. The chain couples TRBV6-4 to TRBJ2-2; D uncertain. The CDR3 runs 13 residues. Germline loops: CDR1 MRHNA, CDR2 SNTAGT. With 4 bases removed from V and 3 bases from J, the gap between germline ends came to 6 bases. Here the CDR3 reads CASSVADTGELFF. DNA of the CDR3: TGTGCCAGCAGTGTAGCAGACACCGGGGAGCTGTTTTTT.

This clone was picked up one time. The chain uses TRBV6-5 and TRBJ1-3, with 7 bases matching TRBD1. The CDR3 spans 14 residues. The V segment lost 8 bases and the J segment 0 bases; nucleotides outside the gene matches: 4. Germline V CDR1 and CDR2: MNHEY, SVGAGI. CDR3 bases: TGTGCCAGCGAAGACAGGGCCTCTGGAAACACCATATATTTT. Translation gives CASEDRASGNTIYF.

The V and J genes are TRBV18 and TRBJ2-7; 9 nucleotides line up with TRBD1. Unmatched junction bases numbered 10, after V lost 6 bases and J lost 7 bases. Germline V lookup: CDR1 KGHSH, CDR2 LQKENI. This CDR3 is 14 amino acids long. CDR3 residues: CASSTLQGAGEQYF. In DNA form, the CDR3 reads TGTGCCAGCTCGACCCTACAGGGGGCAGGGGAGCAGTACTTC.

V usage is TRBV9 and J usage is TRBJ1-6; D might be TRBD1 (5 bases). This CDR3 has 15 amino acids. V dropped 2 bases and J dropped 5 bases, with 11 bases sitting between them. Germline CDR1 SGDLS, CDR2 YYNGEE. The CDR3, as DNA: TGTGCCAGCAGCGTCGGGACCGATCATAATTCACCCCTCCACTTT. Amino acids: CASSVGTDHNSPLHF.